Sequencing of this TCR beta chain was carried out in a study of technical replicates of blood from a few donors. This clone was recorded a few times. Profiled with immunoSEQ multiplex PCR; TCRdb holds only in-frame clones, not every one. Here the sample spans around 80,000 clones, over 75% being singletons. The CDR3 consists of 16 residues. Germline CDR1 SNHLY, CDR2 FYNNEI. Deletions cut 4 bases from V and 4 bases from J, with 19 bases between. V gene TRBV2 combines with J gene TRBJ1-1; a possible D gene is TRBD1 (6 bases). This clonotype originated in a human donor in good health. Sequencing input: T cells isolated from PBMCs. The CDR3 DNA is TGTGCCAGCAGTGTGCAGGGGTCCTACTTGGGCACTGAAGCTTTCTTT. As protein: CASSVQGSYLGTEAFF.